These T cell receptor beta chains were read from a single sample in a study of blood T cell repertoires in COVID-19. TCRdb's copy holds only in-frame clones and misses some; the assay was immunoSEQ multiplex PCR. The sample has a few hundred thousand clones; roughly 87% are singletons. The sample was PBMCs or T cells enriched from blood (not recorded which). These TCRs come from a man aged 18 to 29 who had recovered from COVID-19. Each CDR3 is given with its conserved first and last residue. The order of the fields is clone size, J gene, D gene, V gene, CDR3 protein, CDR3 DNA. D genes are given only for firm matches. Size is stated for part of the rows, as once, few or many counts, or as a class when the clone is expanded.

NA,TRBJ2-1,TRBD1,TRBV6-5,CASRGQASNEQFF,TGTGCCAGCAGGGGACAGGCTTCTAATGAGCAGTTCTTC
NA,TRBJ2-5,NA,TRBV29-1,CSVAGPYQETQYF,TGCAGCGTCGCAGGCCCTTACCAAGAGACCCAGTACTTC
NA,TRBJ1-2,NA,TRBV14,CASSHSTASRGYTF,TGTGCCAGCAGCCATTCGACAGCCTCTCGGGGCTACACCTTC
NA,TRBJ2-2,TRBD1,TRBV11-3,CASRRQGITGELFF,TGTGCCAGCAGGAGACAGGGAATAACCGGGGAGCTGTTTTTT
once,TRBJ2-7,TRBD1,TRBV7-2,CASSLVGTGYYEQYF,TGTGCCAGCAGCTTAGTGGGGACAGGATACTACGAGCAGTACTTC
NA,TRBJ2-2,NA,TRBV2,CASNSYNGELFF,TGTGCCAGCAATAGTTATAACGGGGAGCTGTTTTTT
NA,TRBJ1-1,NA,TRBV2,CASTQWGENTEAFF,TGTGCCAGCACGCAGTGGGGGGAGAACACTGAAGCTTTCTTT
NA,TRBJ1-1,TRBD1,TRBV6-5,CASMDREYATEAFF,TGTGCCAGCATGGACAGGGAATATGCCACTGAAGCTTTCTTT
NA,TRBJ2-4,NA,TRBV19,CASSIAGLGRAKNIQYF,TGTGCCAGTAGTATAGCAGGCCTCGGTAGGGCCAAAAACATTCAGTACTTC
NA,TRBJ2-3,TRBD1,TRBV5-1,CASTPGQGSQDTQYF,TGCGCCAGCACCCCGGGACAGGGGAGCCAAGATACGCAGTATTTT
NA,TRBJ2-1,TRBD2,TRBV4-1,CASSPLLAGSYNEQFF,TGCGCCAGCAGCCCTCTACTAGCGGGCTCTTACAATGAGCAGTTCTTC
NA,TRBJ1-2,NA,TRBV7-9,CASSSTERRTYTF,TGTGCCAGCAGCTCAACCGAGCGGAGGACCTACACCTTC
NA,TRBJ2-5,NA,TRBV6-5,CASSTKAKTQYF,TGTGCCAGCAGTACTAAAGCAAAGACCCAGTACTTC
NA,TRBJ1-2,NA,TRBV9,CASSVTSNYGYTF,TGTGCCAGCAGCGTAACTTCGAACTATGGCTACACCTTC
once,TRBJ1-2,NA,TRBV13,CASTPGRGANGYTF,TGTGCCAGCACCCCCGGGCGGGGCGCGAATGGCTACACCTTC
NA,TRBJ2-1,NA,TRBV19,CASSIGVGGYNEQFF,TGTGCCAGTAGTATAGGGGTAGGGGGCTACAATGAGCAGTTCTTC
NA,TRBJ1-1,NA,TRBV10-2,CASSESLGGDTEAFF,TGCGCCAGCAGTGAGTCTTTAGGGGGGGACACTGAAGCTTTCTTT
NA,TRBJ2-2,NA,TRBV7-9,CASSPTTGNTGELFF,TGTGCCAGCAGCCCTACGACAGGGAACACCGGGGAGCTGTTTTTT
NA,TRBJ1-5,NA,TRBV15,CATSPQSNQPQHF,TGTGCCACCAGCCCACAGTCCAATCAGCCCCAGCATTTT
NA,TRBJ1-2,NA,TRBV28,CASSFPGFGYGYTF,TGTGCCAGCAGTTTTCCCGGGTTTGGCTATGGCTACACCTTC
NA,TRBJ1-1,NA,TRBV10-1,CAIRDPTGEAFF,TGCGCCATCCGGGATCCGACAGGTGAAGCTTTCTTT
NA,TRBJ2-3,TRBD2,TRBV7-9,CASSLGRGYTDTQYF,TGTGCCAGCAGCTTAGGGCGGGGGTACACAGATACGCAGTATTTT
NA,TRBJ2-7,NA,TRBV6-5,CASSSGGSLSYEQYF,TGTGCCAGCAGTTCTGGAGGATCGCTTTCCTACGAGCAGTACTTC
NA,TRBJ2-7,TRBD2,TRBV4-1,CASSTVLAGGSEVYF,TGCGCCAGCAGCACCGTACTAGCGGGAGGGTCAGAGGTGTACTTC
NA,TRBJ1-4,NA,TRBV5-6,CASSADSGANEKLFF,TGTGCCAGCAGCGCGGATTCCGGGGCTAATGAAAAACTGTTTTTT
once,TRBJ2-3,TRBD2,TRBV18,CASSPRIAGATDTQYF,TGTGCCAGCTCACCCCGAATAGCGGGGGCCACAGATACGCAGTATTTT
NA,TRBJ2-5,TRBD2,TRBV6-1,CASSESAAGLETQYF,TGTGCCAGCAGTGAGTCAGCAGCGGGGCTAGAGACCCAGTACTTC
NA,TRBJ1-2,TRBD1,TRBV12-3/TRBV12-4,CAGRDREHYGYTF,TGTGCCGGACGGGACAGGGAACACTATGGCTACACCTTC
once,TRBJ2-1,TRBD2,TRBV7-3,CASTLSGASEQFF,TGTGCCAGCACGCTTAGCGGGGCCAGTGAGCAGTTCTTC
NA,TRBJ2-1,TRBD1,TRBV2,CASSGTGGLGQFF,TGTGCCAGCAGTGGGACAGGGGGCTTGGGGCAGTTCTTC
NA,TRBJ2-2,NA,TRBV5-4,CASSLGNTKPSNTGELFF,TGTGCCAGCAGCTTGGGGAACACTAAACCTTCGAACACCGGGGAGCTGTTTTTT
NA,TRBJ2-3,TRBD2,TRBV6-5,CASRTSFGDTQYF,TGTGCCAGCCGGACTAGCTTCGGAGATACGCAGTATTTT
NA,TRBJ2-7,NA,TRBV7-3,CASSSRQGLGYEQYF,TGTGCCAGCAGCTCCAGACAGGGACTGGGCTACGAGCAGTACTTC
NA,TRBJ2-1,TRBD1,TRBV27,CASSSGQGAYNEQFF,TGTGCCAGCAGTTCTGGTCAGGGGGCCTACAATGAGCAGTTCTTC
once,TRBJ2-6,NA,TRBV7-9,CASSLAGDGGANVLTF,TGTGCCAGCAGCTTGGCAGGGGACGGTGGGGCCAACGTCCTGACTTTC
NA,TRBJ2-3,NA,TRBV7-8,CASSLGSSTDTQYF,TGTGCCAGCAGCTTAGGGAGCAGCACAGATACGCAGTATTTT
NA,TRBJ1-2,TRBD1,TRBV19,CASTGTGLTVYGYTF,TGTGCCAGCACCGGGACAGGACTCACCGTCTATGGCTACACCTTC
NA,TRBJ1-6,NA,TRBV6-5,CASSPETDYNSPLHF,TGTGCCAGCAGCCCCGAGACAGATTATAATTCACCCCTCCACTTT
NA,TRBJ1-1,NA,TRBV10-3,CASLDDILYTEAFF,TGTGCCAGCTTAGACGACATCTTGTACACTGAAGCTTTCTTT
NA,TRBJ1-5,TRBD1,TRBV24-1,CATSDPHGQEMHF,TGTGCCACCAGTGATCCCCACGGACAGGAGATGCATTTT
NA,TRBJ2-2,TRBD2,TRBV3-1/TRBV3-2,CASSRRAGVGTGELFF,TGTGCCAGCAGCCGTCGAGCGGGAGTGGGCACCGGGGAGCTGTTTTTT
NA,TRBJ1-6,TRBD1,TRBV7-6,CASSLADREDSPLHF,TGTGCCAGCAGCTTAGCGGACAGGGAGGATTCACCCCTCCACTTT
NA,TRBJ1-5,NA,TRBV9,CASSPGGVGNQPQHF,TGTGCCAGCAGCCCGGGGGGGGTTGGCAATCAGCCCCAGCATTTT
NA,TRBJ2-2,TRBD1,TRBV27,CASRPGGPNTGELFF,TGTGCCAGCAGGCCAGGGGGCCCGAACACCGGGGAGCTGTTTTTT
NA,TRBJ1-6,NA,TRBV19,CATTPGGARSPLHF,TGTGCCACTACTCCGGGGGGGGCCCGGTCACCCCTCCACTTT
NA,TRBJ2-1,TRBD1,TRBV6-6,CASSQMPGQGMTREYNEQFF,TGTGCCAGCAGTCAAATGCCGGGACAGGGGATGACGCGGGAGTACAATGAGCAGTTCTTC
NA,TRBJ2-7,NA,TRBV14,CASSQDLASPEQYF,TGTGCCAGCAGCCAAGATCTGGCTAGTCCCGAGCAGTACTTC
once,TRBJ2-3,NA,TRBV5-1,CASSHTGSLRQTSTDTQYF,TGCGCCAGCAGCCATACAGGGTCCTTGCGCCAGACTAGCACAGATACGCAGTATTTT
NA,TRBJ1-6,TRBD1,TRBV7-9,CASGPGQGNSPLHF,TGTGCCAGCGGACCGGGACAGGGAAATTCACCCCTCCACTTT
NA,TRBJ2-5,TRBD1,TRBV27,CASNFLGGDQETQYF,TGTGCCAGCAATTTCTTAGGGGGCGACCAAGAGACCCAGTACTTC